The present T cell receptor (beta chain) was sequenced within a study of blood T cell repertoires in COVID-19. Study as a whole: Donors in the United States, Italy and Spain gave samples during acute or convalescent COVID-19.

Enrollment of patients from Seattle took place during active infection, with longitudinal follow-up. V dropped 4 bases and J dropped 4; count of bases not matched to a gene: 10. CDR3 length equals 15 residues. In germline, CDR1 is LGHDT, CDR2 YNNKEL (reference sequence). Method: immunoSEQ multiplex PCR; TCRdb's copy keeps in-frame clones and lacks some. The data contain around 320,000 clones, under 90% of them seen just once; the ten biggest clones take up roughly 10%. The receptor comes from a woman in her 30s with COVID-19, enrolled during active disease. This chain uses TRBV3-1 (or the pseudogene TRBV3-2) with TRBJ2-7, with 7 bases matching TRBD2. The sample taken for sequencing was peripheral blood. This CDR3 reads CASSPRDYPKYEQYF. The CDR3 nucleotides are TGTGCCAGCAGCCCCCGGGACTATCCGAAATACGAGCAGTACTTC.